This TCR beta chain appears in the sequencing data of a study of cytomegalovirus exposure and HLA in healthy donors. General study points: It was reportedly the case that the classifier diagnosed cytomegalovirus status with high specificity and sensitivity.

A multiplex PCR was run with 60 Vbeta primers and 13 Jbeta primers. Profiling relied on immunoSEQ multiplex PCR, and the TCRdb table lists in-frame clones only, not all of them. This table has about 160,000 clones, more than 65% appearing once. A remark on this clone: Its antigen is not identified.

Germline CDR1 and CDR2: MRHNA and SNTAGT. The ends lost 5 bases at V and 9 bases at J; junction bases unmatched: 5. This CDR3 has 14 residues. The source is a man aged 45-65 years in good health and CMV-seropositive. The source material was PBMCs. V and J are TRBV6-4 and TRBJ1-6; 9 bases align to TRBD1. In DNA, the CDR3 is TGTGCCAGCAGTCCGGGACAGGGTCCTTCACCCCTCCACTTT. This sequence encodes CASSPGQGPSPLHF.